This TCR beta chain was captured in a study of blood T cell repertoires in COVID-19. Study information: Sources were T cells, B-cell-depleted T cells, or PBMCs; the material itself was cDNA or gDNA.

Germline V gives CDR1 SGDLS, CDR2 YYNGEE. The CDR3 spans 14 residues. The trim removed 4 bases at V and 3 bases at J, leaving 6 bases unmatched. Original data processing: Nucleated cell number was recorded as an estimate derived from reference gene primer amplification. The repertoire was sequenced with immunoSEQ multiplex PCR; TCRdb's copy has only in-frame clones and lacks some. The V and J calls and clone size come from that table; D and trimming were worked out from the DNA. The sample lists fewer than 250,000 clones, about 88% occurring once. Material: peripheral blood. The TCR originated in a man aged 25 to 40 with acute or convalescent COVID-19. The J gene is TRBJ1-1, the V gene TRBV9; 7 bases fit TRBD1. CDR3 amino acids: CASSYTGADTEAFF. In DNA, the CDR3 is TGTGCCAGCAGCTACACAGGGGCGGACACTGAAGCTTTCTTT.